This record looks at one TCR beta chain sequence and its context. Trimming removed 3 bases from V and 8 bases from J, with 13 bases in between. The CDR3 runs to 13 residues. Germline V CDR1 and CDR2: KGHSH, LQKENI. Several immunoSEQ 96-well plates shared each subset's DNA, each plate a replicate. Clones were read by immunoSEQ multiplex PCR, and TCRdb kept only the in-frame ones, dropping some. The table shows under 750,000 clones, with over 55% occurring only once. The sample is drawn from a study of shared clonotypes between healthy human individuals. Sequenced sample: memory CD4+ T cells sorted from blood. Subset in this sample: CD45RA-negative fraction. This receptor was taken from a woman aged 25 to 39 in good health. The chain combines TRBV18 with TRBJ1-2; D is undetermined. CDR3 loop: CASSPETGDGYTF. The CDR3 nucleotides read TGTGCCAGCTCACCCGAGACGGGAGACGGCTACACCTTC.